The subject of this entry is one T cell receptor beta chain. Original data processing: Reference gene primer amplification in the assay estimated nucleated cell counts. Sequencing was performed with immunoSEQ multiplex PCR; in TCRdb, only in-frame clones are kept and a portion is missing. V and J calls plus clone size are reproduced from that table; the DNA served to infer D and trimming. This table holds approximately 300,000 clones, 75% to 95% found once. This CDR3 is built from 14 residues. With V trimmed by 6 bases and J by 9 bases, 13 bases remained unmatched. The germline V gene has CDR1 MDHEN and CDR2 SYDVKM. Seattle patient enrollment occurred during active infection, with longitudinal follow-up thereafter. The data were obtained in a study of blood T cell repertoires in COVID-19. Across the study: COVID-19 samples from acute and convalescent phases originated in the United States, Italy and Spain. In each case, the material was cDNA or gDNA derived from T cells, B-cell-depleted T cells, or PBMCs.

The sample was peripheral blood. The rearrangement joins TRBV28 to TRBJ2-7; 8 positions match TRBD2. The origin of this receptor is a woman in her twenties or thirties with COVID-19, enrolled during active disease. CDR3 amino acids: CASSWASGRGWQYF. CDR3 coding DNA: TGTGCCAGCAGCTGGGCGAGCGGGAGAGGTTGGCAGTACTTC.